This is a list of T cell receptor beta chains from one sample in a study of response to subunit inactivated influenza vaccine. TCRdb re-derived calls from the RT-PCR reads in MiXCR, one entry per CDR3 protein. The profile shows around 750,000 distinct CDR3 sequences, around 20% of them singletons. The input for sequencing was PBMCs from blood, taken roughly 5 days after vaccination. All receptors come from a man aged 50 or older who received an inactivated influenza vaccine. The CDR3 runs from the conserved cysteine through the conserved F or W. D genes are given only for firm matches. Rows give clone size only sometimes, using once, few, many, or a class for an expanded clone.

d_gene | j_gene | abundance | v_gene | CDR3nt | CDR3aa
NA | TRBJ1-3 | NA | TRBV3-1 | TGTGCCAGCAGCCAAGATCTTCGGCTTACAGTCTCTGGAAACACCATATATTTT | CASSQDLRLTVSGNTIYF
NA | TRBJ1-6 | few | TRBV12-3/TRBV12-4 | TGTGCCACAGCATTGTCCCAGGGCGGTTATAATTCACCCCTCCACTTT | CATALSQGGYNSPLHF
NA | TRBJ2-7 | many | TRBV28 | TGTGCCAGCACGTTGGGGGTGGATTACGAGCAGTACTTC | CASTLGVDYEQYF
TRBD1 | TRBJ1-5 | NA | TRBV6-1 | TGTGCCAGCAGGATAACAGGGGATCAGCCCCAGCATTTT | CASRITGDQPQHF
NA | TRBJ1-2 | few | TRBV20-1 | TGCAGTGCTAGAGATCCGACCGAAGCGCAGGGGCTCTATGGCTACACCTTC | CSARDPTEAQGLYGYTF
TRBD2 | TRBJ2-1 | few | TRBV20-1 | TGCAGTGCATTCGGGACTAGTCTTAATGAGCAGTTCTTC | CSAFGTSLNEQFF
NA | TRBJ1-2 | NA | TRBV6-2/TRBV6-3 | TGTGCCAGCAGTGCGGGGACCTATTACTATGGCTACACCTTC | CASSAGTYYYGYTF
NA | TRBJ2-2 | NA | TRBV20-1 | TGCAGTGCTAATCAGGGGCACACCGGGGAGCTGTTTTTT | CSANQGHTGELFF
TRBD1 | TRBJ1-2 | few | TRBV20-1 | TGCAGTGCCCATACAGGGGGCGATGGCTACACCTTC | CSAHTGGDGYTF
TRBD2 | TRBJ2-1 | NA | TRBV5-1 | TGCGCCAGCAGTGGTCTAGCGGCATCTAACAATGAGCAGTTCTTC | CASSGLAASNNEQFF
NA | TRBJ2-1 | many | TRBV29-1 | TGCAGCGTTGAAGGGGGGACGCGCTCCTACAATGAGCAGTTCTTC | CSVEGGTRSYNEQFF
NA | TRBJ2-2 | few | TRBV10-3 | TGTGCCATCAGTGAGAAGATCACCGGGGAGCTGTTTTTT | CAISEKITGELFF
TRBD2 | TRBJ2-1 | NA | TRBV11-2 | TGTGCCAGCAGCTTAATTAGGACTAGCCACAATGAGCAGTTCTTC | CASSLIRTSHNEQFF
NA | TRBJ2-5 | NA | TRBV7-2 | TGTGCCAGCAGTTACCGGATCCAAGAGACCCAGTACTTC | CASSYRIQETQYF
NA | TRBJ1-6 | NA | TRBV7-9 | TGTGCCAGCAGCTGGGGCTCAGGGCATGAGAATTCACCCCTCCACTTT | CASSWGSGHENSPLHF
TRBD2 | TRBJ2-1 | few | TRBV7-6 | TGTGCCAGCAGCTCATATCCCGGGACTAGCGGATACAATGAGCAGTTCTTC | CASSSYPGTSGYNEQFF
TRBD1 | TRBJ1-2 | few | TRBV5-1 | TGCGCCAGCAGCTCGGGACAGGGCTGGGGCTACACCTTC | CASSSGQGWGYTF
NA | TRBJ2-1 | NA | TRBV20-1 | TGCAGTGCTAGAGTCCCTCCTCTCATCCGGGAGAGTGAGCAGTCCTTC | CSARVPPLIRESEQSF
TRBD2 | TRBJ2-7 | NA | TRBV12-3/TRBV12-4 | TGTGCCAGCAGTTTTGTGGGACTAGCGGGAGACGAGCAGTACTTC | CASSFVGLAGDEQYF
NA | TRBJ1-6 | NA | TRBV20-1 | TGCAGTGCTAGACCTCCGGGACGTTCTTCACCCCTCCACTTT | CSARPPGRSSPLHF
TRBD2 | TRBJ2-3 | NA | TRBV5-1 | TGCGCCAGCAGCTACCCCAAACTAGCGTGGGGGGAAGATACGCAGTATTTT | CASSYPKLAWGEDTQYF
NA | TRBJ2-5 | few | TRBV9 | TGTGCCAGCAGCGGATCCGGGGCGTGGGGTGAGACCCAGTACTTC | CASSGSGAWGETQYF
NA | TRBJ1-2 | few | TRBV27 | TGTGCCAGCAGTTTCCGACAGGCTAACTATGGCTACACCTTC | CASSFRQANYGYTF
NA | TRBJ2-1 | NA | TRBV3-1 | TGTGCCAGCAGCCAAGCTCAACTAGCCTACAATGAGCAGTTCTTC | CASSQAQLAYNEQFF
TRBD1 | TRBJ2-7 | many | TRBV6-6 | TGTGCCAGCAAGTGGCGACAGGGAGCGTACGAGCAGTACTTC | CASKWRQGAYEQYF
TRBD2 | TRBJ2-1 | few | TRBV9 | TGTGCCAGCTCATACGGGGCGGGGGGGCCCTGGAATGAGCAGTTCTTC | CASSYGAGGPWNEQFF
NA | TRBJ2-3 | few | TRBV3-1 | TGTGCCAGCAGCCAAGACCGCGACCGCACAGATACGCAGTATTTT | CASSQDRDRTDTQYF
NA | TRBJ2-7 | few | TRBV6-1 | TGTGCCAGCAGTGAAGCTAGGTGGCAGAACTACGAGCAGTACTTC | CASSEARWQNYEQYF
NA | TRBJ2-3 | NA | TRBV10-1 | TGCGCCAGCAGTGAAAGCGGTAGAGGTACGCAGTATTTT | CASSESGRGTQYF
TRBD2 | TRBJ2-7 | NA | TRBV9 | TGTGCCAGCAGCGGTACTAGCGGGAGTAGGTACGAGCAGTACTTC | CASSGTSGSRYEQYF
TRBD1 | TRBJ1-1 | few | TRBV7-6 | TGTGCCAGCAGCTTAGTGGACAGGGGAGGTAACACTGAAGCTTTCTTT | CASSLVDRGGNTEAFF
TRBD1 | TRBJ2-5 | NA | TRBV5-1 | TGCGCCAGCAGCAAGACAGGGGGCATAGAGACCCAGTACTTC | CASSKTGGIETQYF
NA | TRBJ2-3 | NA | TRBV20-1 | TGCAGTGCTAGGGTCAGGGGAGGAGGCACAGATACGCAGTATTTT | CSARVRGGGTDTQYF
TRBD2 | TRBJ2-1 | few | TRBV5-5 | TGTGCCAGCAGCTCTTCACCGGGAAGCGGGGGGGCTGATAATGAGCAGTTCTTC | CASSSSPGSGGADNEQFF
NA | TRBJ2-3 | NA | TRBV7-2 | TGTGCCAGCAGCTTAGACCTGATTGGCACAGATACGCAGTATTTT | CASSLDLIGTDTQYF
NA | TRBJ2-2 | NA | TRBV9 | TGTGCCAGCAGCGCCTCCGGGGCCGGGGAGCTGTTTTTT | CASSASGAGELFF
NA | TRBJ2-3 | NA | TRBV11-2 | TGTGCCAGCAGCTTGGGGAACAGGGATGGTACGCAGTATTTT | CASSLGNRDGTQYF
TRBD1 | TRBJ1-2 | few | TRBV7-2 | TGTGCCAGCAGCCTCAACAGGGGATTAGGCTATGGCTACACCTTC | CASSLNRGLGYGYTF
TRBD2 | TRBJ2-7 | NA | TRBV11-2 | TGTGCCAGCACCCCGACGACTAGCGGACTCTACGAGCAGTACTTC | CASTPTTSGLYEQYF
TRBD2 | TRBJ2-6 | few | TRBV20-1 | TGCAGTGCTCAGGGGGCTAGCGGGGGAGGAGGGGCCAACGTCCTGACTTTC | CSAQGASGGGGANVLTF
NA | TRBJ2-3 | few | TRBV7-2 | TGTGCCAGCAGCTCGGCAGGGCGCACAGATACGCAGTATTTT | CASSSAGRTDTQYF
NA | TRBJ1-5 | NA | TRBV4-1 | TGCGCCAGCAGCCAAGATTGGAACAGGGACCATCAGCCCCAGCATTTT | CASSQDWNRDHQPQHF
NA | TRBJ1-6 | NA | TRBV7-8 | TGTGCCAGCAGCCCAAATCGGGGAAATTCACCCCTCCACTTT | CASSPNRGNSPLHF
TRBD2 | TRBJ2-2 | few | TRBV7-9 | TGTGCCAGCAGTCCACTAGCGGGAGCTAACGGGGAGCTGTTTTTT | CASSPLAGANGELFF
NA | TRBJ2-2 | NA | TRBV20-1 | TGCAGTGCTAGAGTCGTGGGTGGGACCGGGGAGCTGTTTTTT | CSARVVGGTGELFF
NA | TRBJ2-3 | NA | TRBV20-1 | TGCAGTGCTAGAGTTCCGGGGGCTGATACGCAGTATTTT | CSARVPGADTQYF
NA | TRBJ2-3 | NA | TRBV20-1 | TGCAGTGCGATGGTAGGCAGCTCGAGCACAGATACGCAGTATTTT | CSAMVGSSSTDTQYF
TRBD1 | TRBJ1-1 | NA | TRBV6-4 | TGTGCCAGCAGCGCGACAGGGTACACTGAAGCTTTCTTT | CASSATGYTEAFF
NA | TRBJ2-6 | few | TRBV12-3/TRBV12-4 | TGTGCCAGCAGTTTTTCTGATTTTGGCATAACTGGGGCCAACGTCCTGACTTTC | CASSFSDFGITGANVLTF
NA | TRBJ2-2 | NA | TRBV4-3 | TGCGCCAGCAGCCAAGCCCTAGCAGAGTACACCGGGGAGCTGTTTTTT | CASSQALAEYTGELFF
NA | TRBJ2-5 | NA | TRBV4-1 | TGCGCCAGCAGCCAAGATCACAGAGCGGAAGAGACCCAGTACTTC | CASSQDHRAEETQYF
TRBD2 | TRBJ2-5 | few | TRBV10-2 | TGCGCCAGCATGGGCGGGGGGGCCGGAGAGACCCAGTACTTC | CASMGGGAGETQYF
NA | TRBJ2-1 | NA | TRBV20-1 | TGCAGTGCACCGGACCCCCCGTCTGAGCAGTTCTTC | CSAPDPPSEQFF
TRBD1 | TRBJ1-5 | few | TRBV20-1 | TGCAGTGCTGGGACAGGGGATGGTCAGCCCCAGCATTTT | CSAGTGDGQPQHF
NA | TRBJ1-1 | few | TRBV3-1 | TGTGCCAGCAGCCAAGGAGAGGGTCCCGAAGCTTTCTTT | CASSQGEGPEAFF
NA | TRBJ2-7 | many | TRBV12-3/TRBV12-4 | TGTGCCAGCAGTTCCCGGGACTACGAGCAGTACTTC | CASSSRDYEQYF
NA | TRBJ2-7 | few | TRBV27 | TGTGCCAGCAGTTTAAGACAGGCCTCCTACGAGCAGTACTTC | CASSLRQASYEQYF
NA | TRBJ2-1 | NA | TRBV11-2 | TGTGCCAGCAGCCCATCACGACTCAAACTCTCCTACAATGAGCAGTTCTTC | CASSPSRLKLSYNEQFF